This entry features one T cell receptor (beta chain) sequence. Ten or more counts support this clonotype. No cognate antigen has been identified for it. Per-base quality was not reported, and no clone a single base away is much larger than it. TCRdb names Illumina HiSeq 1500 as the instrument used. Through fastp at Q25 and MiXCR, TCRdb rebuilt clones from the public reads, retaining in-frame beta chains. Entries that share a CDR3 protein sequence are merged under the most common genes and DNA. The sample yields almost 500,000 distinct CDR3 sequences; approximately 11% were counted once. The top ten hold about 9.4% of the sample. These data come from a study of T cell repertoires in cytomegalovirus infection (dated 2019 in TCRdb). Context from the whole study: Because public TCR beta signatures pointed to carriage of CMV infection together with the matching HLA type, the HLA type of each donor mattered for the analysis. Points the paper makes about the study in general: The ex vivo response was dominated by HLA-C-restricted CMV-specific TCR beta clonotypes, which also provided the single most frequent clonotype in two of eight donors. In both this cohort and an independent cohort of approximately 350 donors, the cumulative frequency of public TCR beta family members distinguished carriers of CMV infection plus the relevant HLA type.

Reading from cysteine to phenylalanine, the CDR3 counts 17 amino acids. Solely the CDR3 DNA is kept, with 51 bases framed from the first base. Reading the germline V gene gives CDR1 SGDLS and CDR2 YYNGEE. V is trimmed back by 0 bases and J by 7 bases, and the junction contains 9 bases that no gene match accounts for. The receptor comes from a human donor in good health (CMV status not recorded). Some clones in this sample may be carry-over from other donors' samples. The receptor chain draws on TRBV9 and TRBJ2-3; 12 nucleotides in the junction match TRBD2. The specimen sequenced was PBMCs. Here the CDR3 is given as CASSVEASGRAVNTQYF. The nucleotide sequence reads as follows: TGTGCCAGCAGCGTAGAGGCTAGCGGGAGGGCCGTGAATACGCAGTATTTT.